This TCR beta chain is from a study of blood T cell repertoires in COVID-19. As for the study in general: The study drew acute and convalescent COVID-19 samples from the United States, Italy and Spain. Sources were T cells, B-cell-depleted T cells, or PBMCs; the material itself was cDNA or gDNA.

In the original workflow: Reference gene primer amplification gave estimated nucleated cell counts. Method: immunoSEQ multiplex PCR; TCRdb's copy keeps in-frame clones and lacks some. V and J calls and clone size are as listed in that table; D and trimming were resolved from the DNA. The table shows about 39,000 clones, with almost 85% occurring only once. The sequence was collected from a human donor in a cohort sampled during active COVID-19. Sequencing was done on a sample of peripheral blood.

The CDR3 protein is CASSQIMAGGADTQYF. CDR3 bases: TGTGCCAGCAGCCAAATAATGGCGGGAGGAGCGGATACGCAGTATTTT. The chain employs TRBV4-2 and TRBJ2-3; 8 positions agree with TRBD2. CDR1 LGHNA and CDR2 YNFKEQ come from the germline V gene. Germline trimming cut 2 bases from V and 6 bases from J; bases unmatched to any gene: 10. This CDR3 region has 16 residues.